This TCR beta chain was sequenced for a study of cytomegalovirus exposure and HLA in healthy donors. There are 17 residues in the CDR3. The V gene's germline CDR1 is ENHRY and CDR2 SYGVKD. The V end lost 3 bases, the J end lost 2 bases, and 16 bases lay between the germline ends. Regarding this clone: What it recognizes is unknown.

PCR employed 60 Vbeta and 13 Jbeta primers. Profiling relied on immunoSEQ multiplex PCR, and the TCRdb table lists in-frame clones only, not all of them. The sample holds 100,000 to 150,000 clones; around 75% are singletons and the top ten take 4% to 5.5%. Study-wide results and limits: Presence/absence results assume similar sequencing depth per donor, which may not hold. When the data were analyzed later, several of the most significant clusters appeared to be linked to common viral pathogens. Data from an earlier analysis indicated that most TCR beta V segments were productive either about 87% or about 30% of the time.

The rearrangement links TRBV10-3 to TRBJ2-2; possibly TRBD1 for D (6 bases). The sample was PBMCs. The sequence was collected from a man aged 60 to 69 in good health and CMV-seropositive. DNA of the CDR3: TGTGCCATCAGTGAAACACAGGGTGGGATTAACACCGGGGAGCTGTTTTTT. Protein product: CAISETQGGINTGELFF.